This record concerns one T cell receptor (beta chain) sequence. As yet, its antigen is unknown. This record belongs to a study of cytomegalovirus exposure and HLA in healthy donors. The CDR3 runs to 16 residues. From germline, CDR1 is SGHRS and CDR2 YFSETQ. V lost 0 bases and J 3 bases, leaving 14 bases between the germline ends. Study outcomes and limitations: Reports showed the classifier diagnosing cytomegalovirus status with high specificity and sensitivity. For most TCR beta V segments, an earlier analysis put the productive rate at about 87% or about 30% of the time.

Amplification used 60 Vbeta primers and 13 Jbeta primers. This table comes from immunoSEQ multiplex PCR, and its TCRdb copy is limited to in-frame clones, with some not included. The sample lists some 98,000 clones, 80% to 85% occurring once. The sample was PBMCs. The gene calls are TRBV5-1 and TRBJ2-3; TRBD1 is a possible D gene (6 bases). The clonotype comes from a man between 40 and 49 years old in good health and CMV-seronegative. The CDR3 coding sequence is TGCGCCAGCAGCTTGGTTCCACCTCAGGGGACAGATACGCAGTATTTT. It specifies CASSLVPPQGTDTQYF.